Presented here are 19 T cell receptor beta chains from one specimen sequenced in a study of early T cells in non-severe SARS-CoV-2 infection. One entry per CDR3 protein, called by TCRdb with MiXCR from the 5' RACE reads. This sample has roughly 80,000 distinct CDR3 sequences, with about 16% found just once. The sequenced sample was whole blood. Receptors were obtained from an adult who was a healthcare worker with PCR-confirmed SARS-CoV-2 infection or an uninfected control (not recorded which).

This clonotype was recorded at least ten times. This sequence joins TRBV20-1 and TRBJ1-5; the match to TRBD1 covers 9 bases. V lost 0 bases to trimming and J lost 7 bases; unmatched junction nucleotides: 7. CDR1 DFQATT and CDR2 SNEGSKA come from the germline V gene (reference sequence). The length of the CDR3 is 15 residues. The CDR3 loop is CSARDPDRGKQPQHF. DNA for the CDR3: TGCAGTGCTAGAGATCCGGACAGGGGTAAACAGCCCCAGCATTTT.

The J gene is TRBJ1-5, the V gene TRBV19, with D hard to call. The CDR3 is 12 amino acids. With 7 bases removed from V and 2 bases from J, the gap between germline ends came to 6 bases. The germline CDR1 and CDR2 sequences are LNHDA and SQIVND (reference sequence). CDR3 region: CASTSGNQPQHF. The CDR3 DNA sequence: TGTGCCAGTACCTCAGGCAATCAGCCCCAGCATTTT.

This clonotype was counted between two and nine times. The V and J genes are TRBV24-1 and TRBJ1-2, with D maybe TRBD1 (6 bases). The CDR3 has 15 amino acids. V lost 4 bases and J 4 bases, leaving 15 bases between the germline ends. Germline V gene data show CDR1 as KGHDR and CDR2 as SFDVKD. The CDR3 nucleotides are TGTGCCACCAGTGAGTCGGGGGCGGTGAGCTATGGCTACACCTTC. Translating it yields CATSESGAVSYGYTF.

This clonotype was detected ten times or more. The genes are TRBV28 and TRBJ1-5; perhaps TRBD1 as D (5 bases). Germline CDR1 MDHEN, CDR2 SYDVKM. Trimming pared 5 bases from V and 0 bases from J, leaving 17 bases between. CDR3 length: 17 residues. CDR3 region: CASSPPPRVRSNQPQHF. CDR3 bases: TGTGCCAGCAGTCCGCCGCCCAGGGTTCGTAGCAATCAGCCCCAGCATTTT.

This clonotype occurred a few times. The CDR3 DNA reads as TGTGCCAGCATCTACGGCAAGGGGCGGATGAACACTGAAGCTTTCTTT. This codes for CASIYGKGRMNTEAFF. The chain has TRBV2 and TRBJ1-1, with D maybe TRBD1 (5 bases). The germline V gene has CDR1 SNHLY and CDR2 FYNNEI. V lost 7 bases and J 0 bases, leaving 18 bases between the germline ends. This CDR3 region has 16 residues.

This clonotype was counted many times. The chain recombines TRBV6-6 with TRBJ2-7, with 11 bases lining up with TRBD2. The CDR3 length is 16 residues. With 2 bases clipped from V and 2 bases from J, the junction kept 5 bases outside the gene matches. CDR1 is MNHNY and CDR2 is SVGAGI in the germline V gene (reference sequence). CDR3 residues: CASSYRGTSGPYEQYF. In nucleotides, the CDR3 is TGTGCCAGCAGTTACAGAGGGACTAGCGGTCCCTACGAGCAGTACTTC.

This clonotype was counted only a few times. The rearrangement links TRBV7-8 to TRBJ1-3; D unresolved. V shed 1 base and J shed 0 bases, with 10 bases lying between them. The CDR3 runs 16 residues. Germline V lookup: CDR1 SGHVS, CDR2 FQNEAQ. The CDR3, as DNA: TGTGCCAGCAGCTTAGTCCCGTGGAGCTCTGGAAACACCATATATTTT. It specifies CASSLVPWSSGNTIYF.

The gene calls are TRBV5-1 and TRBJ1-1; no clear D gene. The CDR3 runs to 14 residues. In germline, CDR1 is SGHRS, CDR2 YFSETQ. V lost 3 bases and J 1 base, leaving 10 bases between the germline ends. CDR3 loop: CASSSRPQNTEAFF. CDR3 coding DNA: TGCGCCAGCAGCTCCCGCCCCCAGAACACTGAAGCTTTCTTT. The complete variable domain, with remaining parts taken from reference TRBV5-1 and TRBJ1-1, reads KAGVTQTPRYLIKTRGQQVTLSCSPISGHRSVSWYQQTPGQGLQFLFEYFSETQRNKGNFPGRFSGRQFSNSRSEMNVSTLELGDSALYLCASSSRPQNTEAFFGQGTRLTVV.

V is TRBV7-8 and J is TRBJ2-7; 8 bases align to TRBD1. This CDR3 has 14 amino acids. Germline V gene sequence: CDR1 SGHVS, CDR2 FQNEAQ. The V segment lost 5 bases and the J segment 2 bases; nucleotides outside the gene matches: 5. The CDR3 nucleotides read TGTGCCAGCAGCCCGACAGGGGAGACCTACGAGCAGTACTTC. Protein: CASSPTGETYEQYF.

In its sample, this clonotype was seen a few times. The chain combines TRBV7-9 with TRBJ1-1, with 12 positions matching TRBD1. This CDR3 has 17 residues. The trim removed 6 bases at V and 1 base at J, leaving 9 bases unmatched. Germline CDR1 and CDR2: SEHNR and FQNEAQ (reference sequence). The CDR3 DNA reads TGTGCCAGCAGACCTTTAGGGGGACAGGGGGCGAACACTGAAGCTTTCTTT. Protein: CASRPLGGQGANTEAFF.

This clonotype came up a few times. V gene TRBV5-1 combines with J gene TRBJ2-5, with a possible D match to TRBD1 (6 bases). V was clipped by 2 bases and J by 1 base, with 18 bases between them. CDR3 length: 17 residues. CDR1 and CDR2 (germline): SGHRS, YFSETQ. The CDR3 loop reads CASSFGPGVSGQETQYF. The CDR3 bases are TGCGCCAGCAGCTTCGGACCAGGGGTGAGTGGCCAAGAGACCCAGTACTTC.

The chain employs TRBV7-9 and TRBJ1-1; 7 bases fit TRBD1. Trimming removed 6 bases from V and 6 bases from J; junction bases left unmatched: 10. Germline V CDR1 and CDR2: SEHNR, FQNEAQ (reference sequence). CDR3 size: 14 residues. The CDR3 nucleotides read TGTGCCAGCAGGGCCGGGGGACAGCTCGCTGAAGCTTTCTTT. Its translation is CASRAGGQLAEAFF.

This clonotype was observed a few times. CDR3 residues: CASSLNGGNTIYF. The CDR3 nucleotides read TGTGCCAGCAGCTTGAACGGGGGAAACACCATATATTTT. V and J are TRBV5-4 and TRBJ1-3; no clear D. The CDR3 is made up of 13 amino acids. V lost 1 base to trimming and J lost 4 bases, with 6 bases between them. Germline assignment: CDR1 SGHNT and CDR2 YYREEE (reference sequence).

The chain employs TRBV29-1 and TRBJ1-5, with D unclear. V was cut by 4 bases and J by 2 bases, with 9 bases left in between. Germline-derived CDR1 and CDR2 are SQVTM and ANQGSEA. CDR3 length: 13 residues. The CDR3 spells CSVVPGGNQPQHF. The DNA for the CDR3 is TGCAGCGTTGTTCCAGGTGGCAATCAGCCCCAGCATTTT. Complete variable domain (other parts from reference TRBV29-1 and TRBJ1-5): SAVISQKPSRDICQRGTSLTIQCQVDSQVTMMFWYRQQPGQSLTLIATANQGSEATYESGFVIDKFPISRPNLTFSTLTVSNMSPEDSSIYLCSVVPGGNQPQHFGDGTRLSIL.

This clonotype was found a few times. The chain is built from TRBV7-2 and TRBJ1-5; 7 bases are shared with TRBD1. V gave up 5 bases and J gave up 3 bases; unmatched junction bases: 4. Germline V gene data show CDR1 as SGHTA and CDR2 as FQGNSA. The CDR3 spans 14 residues. The CDR3 sequence is CASSPQGSNQPQHF. CDR3 sequence (DNA): TGTGCCAGCAGCCCACAGGGGTCCAATCAGCCCCAGCATTTT.

This clonotype came up many times. V is TRBV5-1 and J is TRBJ2-7; 8 bases are shared with TRBD2. This CDR3 has 18 amino acids. Trimming at V came to 6 bases and at J to 2 bases, leaving 19 bases not matched to a gene. Germline values: CDR1 SGHRS, CDR2 YFSETQ. The CDR3 sequence: CASNPRGLAGSLPYEQYF. CDR3 nucleotide sequence: TGCGCCAGCAATCCCAGAGGGCTAGCGGGTTCCCTACCCTACGAGCAGTACTTC.

V usage is TRBV28 and J usage is TRBJ2-7; no firm D call. Trimming pared 8 bases from V and 6 bases from J, leaving 5 bases between. The CDR3 sequence is 9 residues long. The germline V gene has CDR1 MDHEN and CDR2 SYDVKM. The DNA for the CDR3 is TGTGCCAGCGGGTCCGAGCAGTACTTC. It specifies CASGSEQYF.

This clonotype showed up just a few times. Here the CDR3 reads CASSLRTFRETQYF. CDR3 nucleotide sequence: TGTGCCAGTAGTCTCAGGACTTTCAGGGAGACCCAGTACTTC. This rearrangement joins TRBV19 to TRBJ2-5, with D maybe TRBD2 (5 bases). CDR1 and CDR2 (germline): LNHDA, SQIVND (reference sequence). The CDR3 spans 14 residues. Trimming cost V 5 bases and J 5 bases, with 15 bases left between them.

The rearrangement joins TRBV20-1 to TRBJ2-1, with D possibly TRBD1 on 6 matching bases. Trimming stripped 5 bases from V and 16 bases from J, with 15 bases between. Germline CDR1 reads DFQATT; CDR2 reads SNEGSKA (reference sequence). CDR3 length: 10 residues. CDR3 in DNA: TGCAGTGCTGACTATCAGGGGCTTTTCTTC. This encodes CSADYQGLFF.